Shown below are 25 T cell receptor beta chains from a single sample sequenced in a study of blood T cell repertoires in COVID-19. TCRdb's copy holds only in-frame clones and misses some; the assay was immunoSEQ multiplex PCR. The sample consists of fewer than 400,000 clones, approximately 86% of them appearing once. Material: peripheral blood. The source of these receptors is a human donor in a cohort sampled during active COVID-19.

The genes are TRBV5-1 and TRBJ2-7; D gene ambiguous. V shed 1 base and J shed 3 bases, with 8 bases lying between them. This CDR3 region has 13 residues. Germline CDR1 and CDR2: SGHRS and YFSETQ. The CDR3 DNA reads as TGCGCCAGCAGCTTGTCCAGTCTCTACGAGCAGTACTTC. Encoded protein: CASSLSSLYEQYF.

The gene calls are TRBV11-2 and TRBJ2-3; D not resolved. Trimming left V 0 bases short and J 3 bases short, with 7 bases between. The length of the CDR3 is 14 residues. Germline loops: CDR1 SGHAT, CDR2 FQNNGV. Here the CDR3 reads CASSLDLQTDTQYF. Here the CDR3 DNA reads TGTGCCAGCAGCTTAGATCTCCAGACAGATACGCAGTATTTT.

As for this clone: Different DNA sequences within this sample yield the same CDR3. The chain carries TRBV27 and TRBJ1-4; D call uncertain. In germline, CDR1 is MNHEY, CDR2 SMNVEV (reference sequence). The CDR3 is 17 amino acids. V was trimmed by 5 bases and J by 1 base, leaving 17 bases between them. The CDR3, as DNA: TGTGCCAGCAGTCCTCGTTGGGAGACCAAAACTAATGAAAAACTGTTTTTT. It codes for CASSPRWETKTNEKLFF.

This clone appeared once. In DNA, the CDR3 is TGTGCCAGCAGCTTACGGAGGGGACTCTCCTACGAGCAGTACTTC. Translation: CASSLRRGLSYEQYF. J is TRBJ2-7 and V is TRBV7-2; perhaps TRBD2 as D (6 bases). Germline V gives CDR1 SGHTA, CDR2 FQGNSA. V was shortened by 2 bases and J by 0 bases, with 11 bases between the two germline ends. This CDR3 is built from 15 residues.

The V call is TRBV24-1, the J call TRBJ1-2, with TRBD1 identical over 9 bases. CDR3 length equals 14 residues. The trim removed 6 bases at V and 12 bases at J, leaving 13 bases unmatched. The V gene's germline CDR1 is KGHDR and CDR2 SFDVKD. CDR3 bases: TGTGCCACCAGTCAACCACGGGACAGGGTTGAACACACCTTC. It is translated as CATSQPRDRVEHTF.

This chain links TRBV19 with TRBJ2-3, with TRBD1 matching 10 bases. The V and J ends lost 8 bases and 6 bases, in that order; junction bases with no gene match: 5. Germline lookup yields CDR1 LNHDA and CDR2 SQIVND (reference sequence). This CDR3 has 13 residues. In nucleotides, the CDR3 is TGTGCCAGTTCGACAGGGGGCGTGGATACGCAGTATTTT. This translates into CASSTGGVDTQYF. Supplemented by reference TRBV19 and TRBJ2-3, the full variable domain reads DGGITQSPKYLFRKEGQNVTLSCEQNLNHDAMYWYRQDPGQGLRLIYYSQIVNDFQKGDIAEGYSVSREKKESFPLTVTSAQKNPTAFYLCASSTGGVDTQYFGPGTRLTVL.

The chain joins TRBV3-1 (or the pseudogene TRBV3-2) to TRBJ2-3, with 12 positions matching TRBD2. With 4 bases clipped from V and 5 bases from J, the junction kept 13 bases outside the gene matches. CDR1 and CDR2 from the germline V gene are LGHDT and YNNKEL (reference sequence). The CDR3 is 18 amino acids. The CDR3 coding sequence is TGTGCCAGCAGCCTTATCCTTTCGACTAGCGGGAGAGAAGATACGCAGTATTTT. Protein product: CASSLILSTSGREDTQYF.

V and J are TRBV7-6 and TRBJ2-2; TRBD2 agrees at 9 bases. The length of the CDR3 is 15 residues. The V and J ends lost 6 bases and 6 bases, in that order; junction bases with no gene match: 8. Germline CDR1 SGHVS, CDR2 FNYEAQ. The CDR3 sequence: CASSPLAGKAGELFF. DNA for the CDR3: TGTGCCAGCAGTCCTCTAGCGGGAAAGGCCGGGGAGCTGTTTTTT.

This clone came up a few times. The genes are TRBV7-3 and TRBJ2-1, with 9 nucleotides matching TRBD2. From germline, CDR1 is SGHTA and CDR2 FQGTGA. The CDR3 has 13 residues. V trimming: 4 bases; J trimming: 8 bases; junction bases outside the gene matches: 3. CDR3 region: CASSSIAGDEQFF. DNA for the CDR3: TGTGCCAGCAGCTCCATAGCGGGAGATGAGCAGTTCTTC.

The chain has TRBV30 and TRBJ1-2; D is possibly TRBD1 (5 bases). The CDR3 runs to 12 residues. The germline V gene has CDR1 GTSNPN and CDR2 SVGIG (reference sequence). V was pared by 7 bases and J by 4 bases, with 13 bases between. The CDR3 coding sequence is TGTGCCTACCCCGGGAGGGGCTATGGCTACACCTTC. Protein product: CAYPGRGYGYTF.

V gene TRBV18 combines with J gene TRBJ2-7; 10 nucleotides line up with TRBD2. Trimming removed 6 bases from V and 0 bases from J; junction bases left unmatched: 5. There are 15 residues in the CDR3. Looked up from germline, CDR1 is KGHSH and CDR2 is LQKENI. CDR3: CASSPRTSGSYEQYF. The CDR3 nucleotides are TGTGCCAGCTCTCCTAGGACTAGCGGCTCCTACGAGCAGTACTTC.

The chain is built from TRBV6-1 and TRBJ2-2, with D possibly TRBD1 on 6 matching bases. CDR3 size: 15 residues. Trimming removed 1 base from V and 3 bases from J, with 9 bases in between. The germline V gene has CDR1 MNHNS and CDR2 SASEGT. CDR3 DNA: TGTGCCAGCAGTGAAGGGACAGCAGACACCGGGGAGCTGTTTTTT. Translation gives CASSEGTADTGELFF.

The rearrangement joins TRBV9 to TRBJ2-1, with TRBD2 identical over 10 bases. The germline CDR1 and CDR2 sequences are SGDLS and YYNGEE. After removal of 4 bases from V and 7 bases from J, the junction contained 11 bases not matched to a gene. The CDR3 sequence is 16 residues long. CDR3 loop: CASSPGLAVVGNEQFF. CDR3 nucleotides: TGTGCCAGCAGCCCCGGACTAGCGGTCGTTGGGAATGAGCAGTTCTTC. The full variable domain, its missing parts supplied by reference TRBV9 and TRBJ2-1, is DSGVTQTPKHLITATGQRVTLRCSPRSGDLSVYWYQQSLDQGLQFLIQYYNGEERAKGNILERFSAQQFPDLHSELNLSSLELGDSALYFCASSPGLAVVGNEQFFGPGTRLTVL.

The chain is built from TRBV5-1 and TRBJ2-1, with a tentative D call TRBD1 (6 bases). Trimming cost V 2 bases and J 4 bases, with 16 bases left between them. The CDR3 is 16 residues long. CDR1 SGHRS and CDR2 YFSETQ come from the germline V gene. The CDR3 sequence: CASSLRPTGLYNEQFF. In DNA, the CDR3 is TGCGCCAGCAGCTTACGCCCAACAGGGTTATACAATGAGCAGTTCTTC. Supplemented by reference TRBV5-1 and TRBJ2-1, the full variable domain reads KAGVTQTPRYLIKTRGQQVTLSCSPISGHRSVSWYQQTPGQGLQFLFEYFSETQRNKGNFPGRFSGRQFSNSRSEMNVSTLELGDSALYLCASSLRPTGLYNEQFFGPGTRLTVL.

The V call is TRBV15, the J call TRBJ2-7, with D hard to call. Deletions cut 1 base from V and 6 bases from J, with 10 bases between. The length of the CDR3 is 13 residues. Germline-derived CDR1 and CDR2 are LNHNV and YYDKDF (reference sequence). The CDR3 DNA reads TGTGCCACCAGCAGAGGTTTAATCGGCGAGCAGTACTTC. Protein: CATSRGLIGEQYF.

The chain combines TRBV2 with TRBJ2-1; TRBD2 aligns across 10 bases. V dropped 2 bases and J dropped 3; count of bases not matched to a gene: 4. The germline gives CDR1 SNHLY, CDR2 FYNNEI. The CDR3 covers 16 residues. The CDR3 loop is CASSEYTSGDYNEQFF. CDR3 in DNA: TGTGCCAGCAGTGAATATACTAGCGGGGACTACAATGAGCAGTTCTTC.

V usage is TRBV5-4 and J usage is TRBJ1-2; maybe TRBD1 (6 bases). V shed 2 bases and J shed 4 bases, with 12 bases lying between them. CDR3 length equals 14 residues. CDR1 and CDR2 (germline): SGHNT, YYREEE (reference sequence). The CDR3, as DNA: TGTGCCAGCAGCTTCGGGGGGGCGATCTATGGCTACACCTTC. Its translation: CASSFGGAIYGYTF.

This rearrangement joins TRBV19 to TRBJ1-1; TRBD1 matches 7 bases. The CDR3 contains 17 residues. CDR1 and CDR2 (germline): LNHDA, SQIVND (reference sequence). The trim removed 3 bases at V and 1 base at J, leaving 11 bases unmatched. The CDR3 DNA sequence: TGTGCCAGTAGTATCCTACCGGGACAGAAACCGAACACTGAAGCTTTCTTT. Its translation is CASSILPGQKPNTEAFF. Complete variable domain (other parts from reference TRBV19 and TRBJ1-1): DGGITQSPKYLFRKEGQNVTLSCEQNLNHDAMYWYRQDPGQGLRLIYYSQIVNDFQKGDIAEGYSVSREKKESFPLTVTSAQKNPTAFYLCASSILPGQKPNTEAFFGQGTRLTVV.

The chain joins TRBV28 to TRBJ1-6; weak D call: TRBD1 (6 bases). The CDR3 loop spans 14 amino acids. CDR1 MDHEN and CDR2 SYDVKM come from the germline V gene. V lost 3 bases and J 19 bases, leaving 22 bases between the germline ends. The CDR3 sequence is CASSFQDPGHPPHF. The CDR3 nucleotides read TGTGCCAGCAGTTTTCAAGATCCGGGACATCCGCCTCACTTT.

This clone was recorded only once. The chain couples TRBV18 to TRBJ1-2, with unresolved D. The V and J ends lost 2 bases and 0 bases respectively, with 10 bases between them. The germline V gene encodes CDR1 KGHSH and CDR2 LQKENI. The CDR3 spans 15 residues. CDR3 residues: CASSPETEANYGYTF. The DNA of the CDR3 is TGTGCCAGCTCACCAGAGACTGAAGCTAACTATGGCTACACCTTC.

The V gene is TRBV28, the J gene TRBJ1-2, with D hard to call. CDR3 length equals 13 residues. From germline, CDR1 is MDHEN and CDR2 SYDVKM. Trimming stripped 1 base from V and 8 bases from J, with 11 bases between. DNA for the CDR3: TGTGCCAGCAGTTTATATGCGGGAGGAGGCTACACCTTC. Amino acid sequence: CASSLYAGGGYTF.

The gene calls are TRBV5-1 and TRBJ2-6, with D perhaps matching TRBD1 (6 bases). CDR3 length: 16 amino acids. Germline assignment: CDR1 SGHRS and CDR2 YFSETQ. V lost 4 bases, J lost 1 base, and 12 bases lay in between. CDR3 sequence (DNA): TGCGCCAGCAGCCCAGAGGGGACATCTGGGGCCAACGTCCTGACTTTC. It translates to CASSPEGTSGANVLTF. Drawing the rest from reference TRBV5-1 and TRBJ2-6, the complete variable domain is KAGVTQTPRYLIKTRGQQVTLSCSPISGHRSVSWYQQTPGQGLQFLFEYFSETQRNKGNFPGRFSGRQFSNSRSEMNVSTLELGDSALYLCASSPEGTSGANVLTFGAGSRLTVL.

This chain links TRBV7-9 with TRBJ1-2; D not resolved. Germline V gene data show CDR1 as SEHNR and CDR2 as FQNEAQ (reference sequence). V was shortened by 3 bases and J by 4 bases, with 12 bases between the two germline ends. The CDR3 loop spans 14 amino acids. CDR3 DNA: TGTGCCAGCAGCTTCGCGACACCGGTCTATGGCTACACCTTC. Protein: CASSFATPVYGYTF.

The rearrangement joins TRBV19 to TRBJ2-7; TRBD2 matches 9 bases. Germline V gene sequence: CDR1 LNHDA, CDR2 SQIVND (reference sequence). V was clipped by 5 bases and J by 3 bases; unmatched bases: 5. The CDR3 is made up of 14 amino acids. The CDR3 nucleotides read TGTGCCAGTAGTCCCCAGACTAGCGGCTACGAGCAGTACTTC. It yields the protein CASSPQTSGYEQYF.

The rearrangement links TRBV11-2 to TRBJ2-7; D unresolved. The CDR3 covers 17 residues. Germline-derived CDR1 and CDR2 are SGHAT and FQNNGV. Trimming removed 0 bases from V and 3 bases from J, with 18 bases in between. The CDR3: CASSLEGFPAGYYEQYF. The CDR3 DNA sequence: TGTGCCAGCAGCTTAGAAGGTTTCCCGGCAGGTTACTACGAGCAGTACTTC.